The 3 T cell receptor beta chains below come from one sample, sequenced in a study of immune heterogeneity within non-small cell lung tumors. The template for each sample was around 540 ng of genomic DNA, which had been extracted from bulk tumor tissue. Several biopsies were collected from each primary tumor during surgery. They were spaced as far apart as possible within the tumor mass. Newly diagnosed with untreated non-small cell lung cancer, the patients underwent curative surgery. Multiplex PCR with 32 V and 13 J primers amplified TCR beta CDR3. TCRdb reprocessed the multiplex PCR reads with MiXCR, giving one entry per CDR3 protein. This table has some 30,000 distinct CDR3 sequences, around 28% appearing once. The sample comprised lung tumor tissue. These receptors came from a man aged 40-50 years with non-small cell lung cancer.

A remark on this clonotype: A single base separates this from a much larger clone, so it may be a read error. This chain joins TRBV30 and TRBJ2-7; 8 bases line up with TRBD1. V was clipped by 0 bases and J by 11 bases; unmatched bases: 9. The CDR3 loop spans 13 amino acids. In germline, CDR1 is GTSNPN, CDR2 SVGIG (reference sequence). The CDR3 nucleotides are TGTGCCTGGAGTGTCACAGGGGGTAGGGAGGAGTACTTC. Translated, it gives CAWSVTGGREEYF.

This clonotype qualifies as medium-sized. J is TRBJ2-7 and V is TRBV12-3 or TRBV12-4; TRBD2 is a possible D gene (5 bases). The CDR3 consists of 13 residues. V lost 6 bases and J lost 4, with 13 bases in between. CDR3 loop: CASRSAGVYEQYF. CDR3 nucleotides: TGTGCCAGCAGATCGGCGGGCGTGTACGAGCAGTACTTC.

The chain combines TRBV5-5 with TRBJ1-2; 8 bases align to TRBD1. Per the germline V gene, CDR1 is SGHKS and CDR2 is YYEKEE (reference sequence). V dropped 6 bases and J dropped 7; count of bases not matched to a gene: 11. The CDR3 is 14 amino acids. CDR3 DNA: TGTGCCAGCACCGCGACCACAGGGGGTGGTGGCTACACCTTC. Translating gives CASTATTGGGGYTF.